The clone carrying this T cell receptor beta chain was picked up many times. The antigen is unknown. By 5'RACE with 10-nucleotide random UMIs, the cDNA was made. One entry per CDR3 protein, called by TCRdb with MiXCR from the 5' RACE reads. Counted here are tens of thousands of distinct CDR3 sequences, roughly 3.7% occurring once; the ten biggest clones make up around 2.6%. There are 17 residues in the CDR3. The ends were cut back, 6 bases at V and 0 bases at J, with 17 bases in the middle. The sample is drawn from a study of neurological immune-mediated disorders. Study outcomes and limitations: The greatest degree of TCR clonal expansion was observed in HTLV-1-associated myelopathy, with the lowest in multiple sclerosis, below that of healthy controls.

The genes are TRBV12-3 or TRBV12-4 and TRBJ2-2, with D possibly being TRBD1 (6 bases). Sequenced input: PBMCs. The receptor comes from a man aged 45-65 years with multiple sclerosis. CDR3 sequence reads: CASRGTGPGSNTGELFF. The CDR3 bases are TGTGCCAGCAGAGGCACAGGGCCGGGGTCGAACACCGGGGAGCTGTTTTTT.